A selection of T cell receptor beta chains follows, all from one sample in a study of PD-L1 blockade in urothelial cancer. Here immunoSEQ multiplex PCR was the method, and the copy in TCRdb shows in-frame clones only, minus some. Counted here are 48,000 or so clones, more than 80% occurring once; the ten biggest clones make up roughly 10%. The source was PBMCs, collected around atezolizumab (anti-PD-L1) treatment. The receptors were sampled from a man between 70 and 80 years old with urothelial cancer. Each CDR3 is given with its conserved first and last residue. D genes are given only for firm matches. Rows give clone size only sometimes, using once, few, many, or a class for an expanded clone.

TGTGCCAGCGGCAGGGACACCGGGGAGCTGTTTTTT,CASGRDTGELFF,TRBV6-5,TRBJ2-2,.,.
TGTGCCAGCAGTTTAGGCGGGACCGAGGCAGATACGCAGTATTTT,CASSLGGTEADTQYF,TRBV28,TRBJ2-3,.,.
TGTGCCAGCAGCCCGTATAACTATGGCTACACCTTC,CASSPYNYGYTF,TRBV7-9,TRBJ1-2,.,.
TGTGCCAGCACCCTTAGAGAGGGTAGCGGGTATAGCACCGGGGAGCTGTTTTTT,CASTLREGSGYSTGELFF,TRBV21-1,TRBJ2-2,.,few
TGTGCCAGCTCCCCCGTGGACAGGTACTATGGCTACACCTTC,CASSPVDRYYGYTF,TRBV18,TRBJ1-2,TRBD1,.
TGTGCCAGCAGCCTAGGACAGGGCTCTGGAAACACCATATATTTT,CASSLGQGSGNTIYF,TRBV7-9,TRBJ1-3,TRBD1,.
TGTGCCAGCAGCTCCCGGACAGGGGGAAACACTGAAGCTTTCTTT,CASSSRTGGNTEAFF,TRBV5-4,TRBJ1-1,TRBD1,.
TGTGCCACTCAGGGACAGATGTACCAGCCCCAGCATTTT,CATQGQMYQPQHF,TRBV19,TRBJ1-5,TRBD1,.
TGCGCCAGCAGCCGTTCCACTAGCGCTGACACCGGGGAGCTGTTTTTT,CASSRSTSADTGELFF,TRBV5-1,TRBJ2-2,TRBD2,.
TGCGCCAGCAGTGGCTGGACTAGCGGGAGTAGAACAGATACGCAGTATTTT,CASSGWTSGSRTDTQYF,TRBV10-2,TRBJ2-3,TRBD2,.
TGTGCCAGCAGTTTAGGACTAGCGGGAGTCTACAATGAGCAGTTCTTC,CASSLGLAGVYNEQFF,TRBV6-5,TRBJ2-1,TRBD2,.
TGTGCCAGCTCAATCGGACTTGATACCTACGAGCAGTACTTC,CASSIGLDTYEQYF,TRBV18,TRBJ2-7,.,.
TGTGCCTGGAGTGCGGGGAATGGCTACACCTTC,CAWSAGNGYTF,TRBV30,TRBJ1-2,.,.
TGTGCCTGGAGTCTACGGTTGCAAGAGACCCAGTACTTC,CAWSLRLQETQYF,TRBV30,TRBJ2-5,.,.
TGTGCCAGCAGTGATTGGGCTAGCGGTCAAGAGACCCAGTACTTC,CASSDWASGQETQYF,TRBV2,TRBJ2-5,TRBD2,.
TGCGCCAGCAGCCCTACAGGGCCTTACGGTGAAAAACTGTTTTTT,CASSPTGPYGEKLFF,TRBV5-1,TRBJ1-4,.,.
TGTGCCAGCAGTTACTCGAGCCCTAGCGACAATGAGCAGTTCTTC,CASSYSSPSDNEQFF,TRBV6-6,TRBJ2-1,.,once
TGTGCCTGGAGTGCCGGCCGCGGAGGGCTGCAAGAGACCCAGTACTTC,CAWSAGRGGLQETQYF,TRBV30,TRBJ2-5,.,once
TGTGCCAGCAGCTTATTGCCTACCCCCGGGGAGCTGTTTTTT,CASSLLPTPGELFF,TRBV7-2,TRBJ2-2,.,.
TGTGCCAGCAGTGCCAGTCGGTTGGCGGGTGGGAATGAGCAGTTCTTC,CASSASRLAGGNEQFF,TRBV6-1,TRBJ2-1,.,few
TGCGCCAGCAGCTTGGCGAGCTCAACTAATGAAAAACTGTTTTTT,CASSLASSTNEKLFF,TRBV5-1,TRBJ1-4,.,.
TGTGCCAGCAGTGAAGACAACCTAGGGACAGGCGCTGAAGCTTTCTTT,CASSEDNLGTGAEAFF,TRBV2,TRBJ1-1,TRBD1,.
TGTGCCAGCATGCAGACAGCCGGGGAGCTGTTTTTT,CASMQTAGELFF,TRBV6-6,TRBJ2-2,.,.
TGCGCCAGCAGCTTGGCCGTGGGGACAGTAGCCTACGAGCAGTACTTC,CASSLAVGTVAYEQYF,TRBV5-1,TRBJ2-7,TRBD1,.
TGTGCCAGCAGCTTGGAGTCGGGAGGGCCGAACCAGTACTTC,CASSLESGGPNQYF,TRBV5-4,TRBJ2-5,TRBD2,.
TGTGCCAGCAGTCCCGGGACTAGCGGGAGAGCGGAGCAGTTCTTC,CASSPGTSGRAEQFF,TRBV28,TRBJ2-1,TRBD2,once
TGCGCCAGCAGTGAATGGATTGAGGGCCGACCAACCTTC,CASSEWIEGRPTF,TRBV10-1,TRBJ1-2,.,.
TGTGCCAGCAGTTACGAAGGGACAGGGTACGCCGAGCAGTACTTC,CASSYEGTGYAEQYF,TRBV6-5,TRBJ2-7,TRBD1,.
TGTGCCAGCAGCTATACAGGGGGCCCGAGCTCCTACGAGCAGTACTTC,CASSYTGGPSSYEQYF,TRBV21-1,TRBJ2-7,.,few
TGCGCCAGCAGCTTGGATGTCGGAGCCTACGAGCAGTACTTC,CASSLDVGAYEQYF,TRBV5-1,TRBJ2-7,.,few
TGTGCCAGCAGACGACTAGCGGGGATCTACGAGCAGTACTTC,CASRRLAGIYEQYF,TRBV11-2,TRBJ2-7,TRBD2,.
TGCGCCAGCAGCCCGGGACACGATGATCAGTACTTC,CASSPGHDDQYF,TRBV5-1,TRBJ2-7,.,once
TGTGCCAGCAGCCCGCTTCTGGGCCTCTCCTACAATGAGCAGTTCTTC,CASSPLLGLSYNEQFF,TRBV7-8,TRBJ2-1,.,few
TGTGCCAGCAGCTCCTCAAGACAGGCGATCGAGCAGTACTTC,CASSSSRQAIEQYF,TRBV13,TRBJ2-7,.,.
TGTGCCAGCAGCATTGATAGCGGGACGGGAGAGACCCAGTACTTC,CASSIDSGTGETQYF,TRBV7-3,TRBJ2-5,TRBD2,.
TGTGCCAGCAGCCCTATTAGGACAGGAGAAAATTCCTACGAGCAGTACTTC,CASSPIRTGENSYEQYF,TRBV7-9,TRBJ2-7,TRBD1,once
TGCGCCAGCAGCTTGGGACAGGTATACAATGAGCAGTTCTTC,CASSLGQVYNEQFF,TRBV5-1,TRBJ2-1,.,once
TGTGCCAGCAGTTTCCGGGACAGCCGTCCGGACACCCAGTACTTC,CASSFRDSRPDTQYF,TRBV28,TRBJ2-5,TRBD1,once
TGCGCCAGCAGCTTGGGACAGGGGCCCTCGAACACTGAAGCTTTCTTT,CASSLGQGPSNTEAFF,TRBV5-1,TRBJ1-1,TRBD1,.
TGTGCCAGCAGTTCAAACAGGGGGTTATTTCGTCAGCCCCAGCATTTT,CASSSNRGLFRQPQHF,TRBV6-5,TRBJ1-5,TRBD1,once
TGTGCCAGCAGCCCCGGACAGGGGGCGCCGGCCGGGGAGCTGTTTTTT,CASSPGQGAPAGELFF,TRBV5-5,TRBJ2-2,TRBD1,few
TGTGCCAGCAGCGGAGGGACTTTCACAGATACGCAGTATTTT,CASSGGTFTDTQYF,TRBV9,TRBJ2-3,.,.
TGCAGCACCAGACAGGGGAGAGATATCGGGGAGCTGTTTTTT,CSTRQGRDIGELFF,TRBV29-1,TRBJ2-2,TRBD1,.